This passage covers 20 T cell receptor beta chains from one sample sequenced in a study of blood T cell repertoires in COVID-19. Profiled with immunoSEQ multiplex PCR; TCRdb holds only in-frame clones, not every one. This sample has around 75,000 clones, with approximately 80% found just once. The sequenced sample consisted of peripheral blood. The receptors shown here come from a man aged 50 to 59 with COVID-19, enrolled during active disease.

The V and J genes are TRBV18 and TRBJ2-5; D ambiguous. The CDR3 totals 14 residues. The V end lost 3 bases, the J end lost 4 bases, and 12 bases lay between the germline ends. Germline V gene data show CDR1 as KGHSH and CDR2 as LQKENI. Here the CDR3 DNA reads TGTGCCAGCTCACCGGAGCGACCGTCAGAGACCCAGTACTTC. Its protein product is CASSPERPSETQYF.

The rearrangement uses TRBV6-5 and TRBJ1-1; D ambiguous. The CDR3 runs to 14 residues. CDR1 MNHEY and CDR2 SVGAGI come from the germline V gene. V was trimmed by 6 bases and J by 0 bases, leaving 11 bases between them. CDR3 in amino acids: CASRTGYLNTEAFF. DNA of the CDR3: TGTGCCAGCAGGACGGGGTATTTGAACACTGAAGCTTTCTTT.

The chain uses TRBV11-1 and TRBJ1-5; 7 positions match TRBD1. The CDR3 length is 14 residues. Germline V gene data show CDR1 as SGHAT and CDR2 as FQDESV (reference sequence). V was pared by 1 base and J by 5 bases, with 2 bases of the junction left unmatched. The CDR3 nucleotides are TGTGCCAGCAGCTTAGGAGGGGGCGATCAGCCCCAGCATTTT. It specifies CASSLGGGDQPQHF.

The chain joins TRBV13 to TRBJ2-2, with D tentatively TRBD1 (6 bases). Deletions cut 3 bases from V and 6 bases from J, with 14 bases between. The CDR3 consists of 15 residues. Germline V gene lookup returns CDR1 PRHDT and CDR2 FYEKMQ (reference sequence). In DNA form, the CDR3 reads TGTGCCAGCAGCTTGAGGGGACACCAGCCCGGGGAGCTGTTTTTT. Translation: CASSLRGHQPGELFF.

This clone was detected a few times. The genes are TRBV4-1 and TRBJ1-2; a possible D gene is TRBD1 (5 bases). Per germline, CDR1 MGHRA and CDR2 YSYEKL. V lost 3 bases and J 4 bases, leaving 21 bases between the germline ends. CDR3 length: 17 residues. CDR3 nucleotide sequence: TGCGCCAGCAGCCAGGGCGGGCGGGGAAGGAGGGGCTATGGCTACACCTTC. It is translated as CASSQGGRGRRGYGYTF.

The chain links TRBV12-3 or TRBV12-4 to TRBJ2-5, with 8 bases identical to TRBD2. This CDR3 is built from 13 residues. The trim removed 7 bases at V and 3 bases at J, leaving 4 bases unmatched. The CDR3, as DNA: TGTGCCAGCACGGGGGGGGGCAAAGAGACCCAGTACTTC. Translated, it gives CASTGGGKETQYF.

The J gene is TRBJ1-5, the V gene TRBV2, with D possibly TRBD1 on 5 matching bases. V was cut by 5 bases and J by 6 bases, with 11 bases left in between. Germline V gene data show CDR1 as SNHLY and CDR2 as FYNNEI. The CDR3 is 13 amino acids. The CDR3 reads CASSRRVGQPQHF. The CDR3 DNA reads as TGTGCCAGCAGTCGCAGGGTAGGTCAGCCCCAGCATTTT. Filled out from reference TRBV2 and TRBJ1-5, the complete variable domain reads EPEVTQTPSHQVTQMGQEVILRCVPISNHLYFYWYRQILGQKVEFLVSFYNNEISEKSEIFDDQFSVERPDGSNFTLKIRSTKLEDSAMYFCASSRRVGQPQHFGDGTRLSIL.

The rearrangement links TRBV16 to TRBJ1-5, with a weak D call TRBD1 (5 bases). Germline CDR1 KGHSY, CDR2 FQNENV. This CDR3 is built from 14 residues. The V end was cut by 2 bases, the J end by 7 bases, with 12 bases between. CDR3 in DNA: TGTGCCAGCAGCCAAGGGGCAGGTTGGCAGCCCCAGCATTTT. Protein sequence: CASSQGAGWQPQHF.

This chain connects TRBV13 to TRBJ1-4; D remains ambiguous. This CDR3 spans 13 amino acids. Germline values: CDR1 PRHDT, CDR2 FYEKMQ (reference sequence). V lost 5 bases to trimming and J lost 7 bases, with 11 bases between them. CDR3 region: CASSTPGSEKLFF. The CDR3 DNA is TGTGCCAGCAGCACCCCGGGTAGTGAAAAACTGTTTTTT.

This clone came up a few times. The chain uses TRBV6-5 and TRBJ1-5; 9 nucleotides match TRBD1. The length of the CDR3 is 13 residues. Germline CDR1 is MNHEY and CDR2 is SVGAGI. Germline trimming cut 5 bases from V and 7 bases from J; bases unmatched to any gene: 3. The DNA for the CDR3 is TGTGCCAGCAGTACGGACAGGGGACAGCCCCAGCATTTT. It is translated as CASSTDRGQPQHF.

This chain links TRBV2 with TRBJ1-5; 9 bases are shared with TRBD1. After removal of 7 bases from V and 1 base from J, the junction contained 11 bases not matched to a gene. CDR1 and CDR2 (germline): SNHLY, FYNNEI. The CDR3 is 17 residues long. CDR3 sequence (DNA): TGTGCCAGCACTAACCCTCGAACAGGGGGCAGCAATCAGCCCCAGCATTTT. Translating gives CASTNPRTGGSNQPQHF.

The chain recombines TRBV3-1 (or the pseudogene TRBV3-2) with TRBJ1-1, with D tentatively TRBD1 (6 bases). The CDR3 has 16 amino acids. V dropped 0 bases and J dropped 5 bases, with 16 bases sitting between them. The V gene's germline CDR1 is LGHDT and CDR2 YNNKEL (reference sequence). CDR3 nucleotides: TGTGCCAGCAGCCAAGAAAAGGGGGGGTTAAGGACTGAAGCTTTCTTT. Encoded protein: CASSQEKGGLRTEAFF.

The rearrangement links TRBV5-6 to TRBJ1-3; D unresolved. This CDR3 contains 15 residues. In germline, CDR1 is SGHDT, CDR2 YYEEEE. V was shortened by 0 bases and J by 0 bases, with 7 bases between the two germline ends. CDR3 nucleotide sequence: TGTGCCAGCAGCTTGGGGAGGCGCTCTGGAAACACCATATATTTT. It yields the protein CASSLGRRSGNTIYF. The variable domain in full, completed from reference TRBV5-6 and TRBJ1-3, reads DAGVTQSPTHLIKTRGQQVTLRCSPKSGHDTVSWYQQALGQGPQFIFQYYEEEERQRGNFPDRFSGHQFPNYSSELNVNALLLGDSALYLCASSLGRRSGNTIYFGEGSWLTVV.

This chain connects TRBV7-9 to TRBJ2-3; 11 bases are shared with TRBD2. With V trimmed by 5 bases and J by 6 bases, 4 bases remained unmatched. Germline-derived CDR1 and CDR2 are SEHNR and FQNEAQ (reference sequence). The CDR3 covers 14 residues. The CDR3 loop is CASSIGTSGDTQYF. As DNA, the CDR3 is TGTGCCAGCAGCATCGGGACTAGCGGCGATACGCAGTATTTT.

The J gene is TRBJ1-5, the V gene TRBV7-3; D is undetermined. V lost 2 bases, J lost 6 bases, and 8 bases lay in between. Germline CDR1 reads SGHTA; CDR2 reads FQGTGA. This CDR3 has 13 residues. The CDR3 nucleotides read TGTGCCAGCAGCTTATGGGGAGGTCAGCCCCAGCATTTT. Translated, it gives CASSLWGGQPQHF.

This rearrangement joins TRBV4-2 to TRBJ1-2, with no clear D. From germline, CDR1 is LGHNA and CDR2 YNFKEQ. The length of the CDR3 is 12 residues. V lost 4 bases to trimming and J lost 8 bases, with 11 bases between them. CDR3 nucleotides: TGTGCCAGCAGCCGAGTCGGGGAAGGCTACACCTTC. This sequence encodes CASSRVGEGYTF.

The V gene is TRBV12-3 or TRBV12-4, the J gene TRBJ1-1, with D tentatively TRBD1 (6 bases). V lost 7 bases to trimming and J lost 8 bases, with 14 bases between them. CDR3 length: 12 amino acids. The CDR3 spells CASNSGGREAFF. The CDR3 bases are TGTGCCAGCAACTCCGGGGGGCGCGAAGCTTTCTTT.

CDR3 sequence: CASSPRTGSTDTQYF. The DNA for the CDR3 is TGTGCCAGCAGCCCACGGACAGGGAGCACAGATACGCAGTATTTT. The V call is TRBV5-4, the J call TRBJ2-3; 8 bases fit TRBD1. This CDR3 is 15 amino acids long. With 4 bases clipped from V and 0 bases from J, the junction kept 4 bases outside the gene matches. The germline CDR1 and CDR2 sequences are SGHNT and YYREEE (reference sequence).

This clone was picked up one time. The genes are TRBV4-3 and TRBJ2-1; 9 bases line up with TRBD1. The junction had 7 bases not matched to a gene; V was cut back by 6 bases and J by 10 bases. In germline, CDR1 is LGHNA, CDR2 YSLEER. The CDR3 length is 13 residues. The chain's CDR3 is CASSLWTGDEQFF. DNA for the CDR3: TGCGCCAGCAGTTTATGGACAGGGGACGAGCAGTTCTTC.

The chain uses TRBV27 and TRBJ2-7; 7 bases match TRBD1. Trimming removed 5 bases from V and 3 bases from J; junction bases left unmatched: 7. Germline V CDR1 and CDR2: MNHEY, SMNVEV (reference sequence). This CDR3 is 14 amino acids long. The CDR3 is CASSPRQGSYEQYF. The CDR3 region has the DNA TGTGCCAGCAGTCCCCGACAGGGAAGCTACGAGCAGTACTTC.